The rows below give T cell receptor beta chains drawn from one sample of a study of T cell responses to AZD1222 COVID-19 vaccine. Using immunoSEQ multiplex PCR, the repertoire was profiled, and TCRdb retains in-frame clones only, with some absent. Altogether some 200,000 clones are present, 85% to 95% being singletons, with the ten largest covering approximately 1%. The source was peripheral blood, collected on day 0 of MenACWY control vaccination. Source of these receptors: an adult in good health. Both conserved end residues are part of each CDR3. The D gene is left open where the match is weak. Clone size is not always given. Where it is, it says once, few, many or a class for expanded clones.

J | V | size | D | CDR3 | DNA
TRBJ1-5 | TRBV19 | NA | NA | CASSGGGARQPQHF | TGTGCCAGTAGTGGAGGGGGGGCAAGGCAGCCCCAGCATTTT
TRBJ1-1 | TRBV7-2 | NA | NA | CASSSRKTRTEAFF | TGTGCCAGCAGCTCCCGAAAGACCCGCACTGAAGCTTTCTTT
TRBJ1-1 | TRBV2 | NA | NA | CASSITQGNTEAFF | TGTGCCAGCAGTATTACACAGGGTAACACTGAAGCTTTCTTT
TRBJ1-6 | TRBV7-9 | NA | NA | CASSLAGLGSPLHF | TGTGCCAGCAGCTTAGCCGGGCTCGGTTCACCCCTCCACTTT
TRBJ2-3 | TRBV3-1/TRBV3-2 | NA | TRBD2 | CASSLGLAERDTQYF | TGTGCCAGCAGCCTGGGGCTAGCGGAGCGGGATACGCAGTATTTT
TRBJ1-2 | TRBV30 | NA | NA | CAWTPLDGGGYTF | TGTGCCTGGACCCCACTCGACGGCGGAGGCTACACCTTC
TRBJ2-2 | TRBV2 | NA | NA | CASRVYGGGGGELFF | TGTGCCAGCAGGGTTTACGGAGGGGGAGGCGGGGAGCTGTTTTTT
TRBJ2-3 | TRBV5-1 | NA | NA | CASRSGTDTQYF | TGCGCCAGCAGATCTGGAACAGATACGCAGTATTTT
TRBJ2-3 | TRBV3-1/TRBV3-2 | few | NA | CASSQAIGQRTDTQYF | TGTGCCAGCAGCCAAGCTATTGGGCAACGCACAGATACGCAGTATTTT
TRBJ2-1 | TRBV3-1/TRBV3-2 | NA | NA | CASSQDTSGHEQFF | TGTGCCAGCAGCCAAGATACTAGTGGTCATGAGCAGTTCTTC
TRBJ1-5 | TRBV11-1 | NA | NA | CASSLGYNQPQHF | TGTGCCAGCAGCTTGGGGTACAATCAGCCCCAGCATTTT
TRBJ1-5 | TRBV19 | NA | NA | CASSRGSISNQPQHF | TGTGCCAGCTCCAGGGGCTCAATTAGCAATCAGCCCCAGCATTTT
TRBJ1-6 | TRBV19 | once | NA | CASSTVNNSPLHF | TGTGCCAGTAGTACCGTAAATAATTCACCCCTCCACTTT
TRBJ2-5 | TRBV24-1 | NA | TRBD1 | CATSPGTESLYQETQYF | TGTGCCACCAGTCCCGGGACAGAGAGTCTGTACCAAGAGACCCAGTACTTC
TRBJ1-4 | TRBV7-2 | NA | NA | CASSLALMNEKLFF | TGTGCCAGCAGCCTGGCCCTTATGAATGAAAAACTGTTTTTT
TRBJ1-1 | TRBV15 | NA | TRBD1 | CATSRDRGGTEAFF | TGTGCCACCAGCAGGGACAGGGGCGGCACTGAAGCTTTCTTT
TRBJ1-5 | TRBV7-9 | once | TRBD1 | CASSQGQGNQPQHF | TGTGCCAGCAGCCAAGGACAGGGCAATCAGCCCCAGCATTTT
TRBJ2-3 | TRBV7-9 | NA | NA | CASSSRTESDTQYF | TGTGCCAGCAGCTCCAGAACAGAGTCAGATACGCAGTATTTT
TRBJ1-1 | TRBV5-1 | NA | TRBD1 | CASKGQGNTEAFF | TGCGCCAGCAAGGGACAGGGTAACACTGAAGCTTTCTTT
TRBJ1-2 | TRBV18 | NA | TRBD1 | CASSPGQGVGYTF | TGTGCCAGCTCACCAGGGCAGGGGGTTGGCTACACCTTC
TRBJ1-2 | TRBV10-3 | NA | NA | CAINRANYGYTF | TGTGCCATCAACCGGGCTAACTATGGCTACACCTTC
TRBJ1-2 | TRBV6-5 | NA | TRBD1 | CASSYSGQGLHGYTF | TGTGCCAGCAGTTACTCCGGACAGGGGCTGCATGGCTACACCTTC
TRBJ2-7 | TRBV28 | NA | TRBD1 | CASSFIRTGPVEQYF | TGTGCCAGCAGTTTTATTCGGACAGGGCCGGTGGAGCAGTACTTC
TRBJ1-1 | TRBV24-1 | NA | NA | CATSDPTAGRGAFF | TGTGCCACCAGTGACCCCACTGCGGGGCGCGGGGCTTTCTTT
TRBJ1-1 | TRBV14 | NA | TRBD1 | CASSLTGDGTEAFF | TGTGCCAGCAGCCTAACAGGGGATGGGACTGAAGCTTTCTTT
TRBJ1-5 | TRBV19 | NA | TRBD1 | CASSITGQTSQPQHF | TGTGCCAGTAGTATAACGGGACAGACCAGTCAGCCCCAGCATTTT
TRBJ2-2 | TRBV7-2 | NA | NA | CASSFLGTNTGELFF | TGTGCCAGCAGCTTCCTAGGCACGAACACCGGGGAGCTGTTTTTT
TRBJ1-2 | TRBV12-3/TRBV12-4 | once | NA | CASSSYSGYTF | TGTGCCAGCAGTTCTTACTCTGGCTACACCTTC
TRBJ2-2 | TRBV11-3 | NA | TRBD2 | CASSMTSGGAGELFF | TGTGCCAGCAGCATGACTAGCGGGGGGGCCGGGGAGCTGTTTTTT
TRBJ1-2 | TRBV11-2 | NA | TRBD1 | CASSLARTGGFGYTF | TGTGCCAGCAGCTTGGCCCGGACAGGGGGCTTTGGCTACACCTTC
TRBJ2-3 | TRBV5-1 | NA | NA | CASSLATGASDTQYF | TGCGCCAGCAGCTTGGCCACTGGGGCATCAGATACGCAGTATTTT
TRBJ1-6 | TRBV3-1/TRBV3-2 | NA | NA | CASSYRTESSPLHF | TGTGCCAGCAGTTACAGGACAGAGAGTTCACCCCTCCACTTT
TRBJ1-2 | TRBV6-6 | NA | NA | CASSYSQGRLNYGYTF | TGTGCCAGCAGTTACTCTCAGGGCCGTCTTAACTATGGCTACACCTTC
TRBJ1-1 | TRBV5-1 | NA | NA | CASSLRGDGVNTEAFF | TGCGCCAGCAGCCTTAGAGGGGATGGGGTGAACACTGAAGCTTTCTTT
TRBJ1-1 | TRBV12-3/TRBV12-4 | NA | NA | CASSPNLETEAFF | TGTGCCAGCAGTCCTAATTTAGAGACAGAAGCTTTCTTT
TRBJ2-3 | TRBV7-2 | NA | NA | CASSLEWGGPNTQYF | TGTGCCAGCAGCTTAGAATGGGGGGGGCCAAATACGCAGTATTTT
TRBJ2-7 | TRBV6-5 | NA | TRBD2 | CASSYRAGRGAYEQYF | TGTGCCAGCAGTTACCGCGCCGGGCGGGGGGCCTACGAGCAGTACTTC
TRBJ1-4 | TRBV19 | NA | NA | CASSWGRENEKLFF | TGTGCCAGTTCCTGGGGGCGCGAAAATGAAAAACTGTTTTTT
TRBJ2-3 | TRBV7-2 | NA | NA | CASSLGAVISTDTQYF | TGTGCCAGCAGCTTAGGAGCGGTGATCAGCACAGATACGCAGTATTTT
TRBJ2-1 | TRBV4-3 | NA | NA | CASSNRDTLNEQFF | TGCGCCAGCAGCAACAGGGACACACTTAATGAGCAGTTCTTC
TRBJ2-3 | TRBV2 | NA | NA | CASSSASTDTQYF | TGTGCCAGCAGTTCGGCTAGCACAGATACGCAGTATTTT
TRBJ1-2 | TRBV3-1/TRBV3-2 | NA | NA | CASSQDYRGNYGYTF | TGTGCCAGCAGCCAAGATTATCGAGGGAACTATGGCTACACCTTC
TRBJ1-4 | TRBV19 | NA | TRBD1 | CASSPGTGVEKLFF | TGTGCCAGTAGCCCCGGGACAGGGGTTGAAAAACTGTTTTTT
TRBJ1-1 | TRBV28 | NA | NA | CASSFSGQAFF | TGTGCCAGCAGTTTTTCCGGCCAAGCTTTCTTT
TRBJ1-1 | TRBV5-1 | NA | NA | CASSSLRGGSTEAFF | TGCGCCAGCAGCTCCCTACGGGGAGGGAGCACTGAAGCTTTCTTT
TRBJ1-6 | TRBV2 | NA | NA | CASSVRGQSNSPLHF | TGTGCCAGCAGCGTTCGTGGACAGAGTAATTCACCCCTCCACTTT
TRBJ2-5 | TRBV7-2 | NA | TRBD2 | CASSLGGGGAGETQYF | TGTGCCAGCAGCTTAGGAGGCGGGGGGGCCGGAGAGACCCAGTACTTC
TRBJ1-3 | TRBV29-1 | NA | NA | CSVVAAADERGNTIYF | TGCAGCGTTGTAGCCGCGGCAGACGAGAGAGGAAACACCATATATTTT
TRBJ1-3 | TRBV10-3 | NA | NA | CAISESLDTIYF | TGTGCCATCAGTGAGTCGCTAGACACCATATATTTT
TRBJ2-1 | TRBV5-5 | NA | TRBD1 | CASSGAGQGYNEQFF | TGTGCCAGCAGCGGAGCCGGACAGGGCTACAATGAGCAGTTCTTC
TRBJ2-2 | TRBV5-4 | NA | NA | CASSFTGELFF | TGTGCCAGCAGCTTTACCGGGGAGCTGTTTTTT
TRBJ1-1 | TRBV4-1 | NA | NA | CASSQGTFRTAEAFF | TGCGCCAGCAGCCAAGGGACCTTTAGGACAGCCGAAGCTTTCTTT